The T cell receptor beta chain under discussion was sequenced for a study of graft-versus-host responses after intestinal transplantation. Study background: The recipients all started with anti-thymocyte globulin induction and then took tacrolimus and steroids for three to four years.

Using immunoSEQ multiplex PCR, the repertoire was profiled, and TCRdb retains in-frame clones only, with some absent. The sample has fewer than 90,000 clones, approximately 94% seen once; the top ten hold about 0.2%. The V and J ends lost 3 bases and 1 base, in that order; junction bases with no gene match: 11. Germline V gene data show CDR1 as MDHEN and CDR2 as SYDVKM. This CDR3 contains 17 residues. General observations from the study: Recipient-marrow GvH clones were detected, some having first appeared in ileum or blood.

Comments on this clone: What it recognizes is unknown.

This sample comprised unstimulated CD4+ T cells sorted from spleen or lymph node cells, obtained before transplant. The V and J genes are TRBV28 and TRBJ1-1; TRBD1 agrees at 7 bases. The TCR originated in a human donor who was the organ donor for an intestinal transplant. The CDR3 sequence: CASSFGYIGTENTEAFF. DNA of the CDR3: TGTGCCAGCAGTTTTGGTTATATCGGGACAGAGAACACTGAAGCTTTCTTT. The full variable domain, rest sourced from reference TRBV28 and TRBJ1-1, is DVKVTQSSRYLVKRTGEKVFLECVQDMDHENMFWYRQDPGLGLRLIYFSYDVKMKEKGDIPEGYSVSREKKERFSLILESASTNQTSMYLCASSFGYIGTENTEAFFGQGTRLTVV.